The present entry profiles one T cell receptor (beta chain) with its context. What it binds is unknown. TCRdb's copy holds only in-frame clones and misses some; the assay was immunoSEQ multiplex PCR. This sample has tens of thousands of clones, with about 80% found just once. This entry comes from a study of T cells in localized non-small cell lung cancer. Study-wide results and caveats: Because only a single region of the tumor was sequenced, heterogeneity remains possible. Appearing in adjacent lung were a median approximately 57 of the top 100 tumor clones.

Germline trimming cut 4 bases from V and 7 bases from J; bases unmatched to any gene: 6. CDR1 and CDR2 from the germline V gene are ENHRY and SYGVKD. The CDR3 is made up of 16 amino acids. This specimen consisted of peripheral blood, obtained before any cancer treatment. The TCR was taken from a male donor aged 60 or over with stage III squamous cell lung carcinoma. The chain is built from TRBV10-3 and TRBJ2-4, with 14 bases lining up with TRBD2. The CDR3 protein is CAISAGLAGVGNIQYF. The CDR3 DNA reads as TGTGCCATCAGTGCGGGACTAGCGGGAGTTGGGAACATTCAGTACTTC.